The rows below give T cell receptor beta chains drawn from one sample of a study of shared clonotypes between healthy human individuals. Assay: immunoSEQ multiplex PCR; the TCRdb copy retains only in-frame clones and omits some. The sample includes approximately 500,000 clones, 90% to 97% of them seen just once. Sequenced: naive CD4+ T cells sorted from blood. Receptors were obtained from a woman in her twenties or thirties in good health. CDR3s include the opening cysteine and the closing phenylalanine or tryptophan. The order of the fields is V gene, J gene, clone size, D gene, CDR3 DNA, CDR3 protein. D genes are given only for firm matches. The size of a clone is reported for some rows only, either as once, few or many, or as a class for expanded clones.

TRBV27	TRBJ2-2	.	TRBD2	TGTGCCAGCCGATTCCTAGCGGGAGGCCCGAACACCGGGGAGCTGTTTTTT	CASRFLAGGPNTGELFF
TRBV28	TRBJ2-5	.	TRBD2	TGTGCCAGCAGTTTACCTGGGACTACACAAGAGACCCAGTACTTC	CASSLPGTTQETQYF
TRBV19	TRBJ1-2	.	.	TGTGCCAGTAGTATGGGCTATGGCTACACCTTC	CASSMGYGYTF
TRBV7-2	TRBJ2-7	once	TRBD1	TGTGCCAGCAGCATCACTGACAGGGCCCTTTTGTACGAGCAGTACTTC	CASSITDRALLYEQYF
TRBV7-6	TRBJ2-5	.	TRBD2	TGTGCCAGCAGCTTAAGTTTAGCGGGAAATTTCGAAGAGACCCAGTACTTC	CASSLSLAGNFEETQYF
TRBV27	TRBJ2-6	.	.	TGTGCCAGCAGTTGGTCTGGGGCCAACGTCCTGACTTTC	CASSWSGANVLTF
TRBV5-1	TRBJ2-5	few	.	TGCGCCAGCAGCTTGAGAGAGACCCAGTACTTC	CASSLRETQYF
TRBV4-1	TRBJ2-1	.	.	TGCGCCAGCAGCCAGTTACTTCCGTTCTACAATGAGCAGTTCTTC	CASSQLLPFYNEQFF
TRBV6-1	TRBJ2-3	.	TRBD2	TGTGCCAGCAGTGAGAGGACTAGCGGGAGAGATACGCAGTATTTT	CASSERTSGRDTQYF
TRBV29-1	TRBJ2-7	once	.	TGCAGCGTTGCGAAAGGGGCGAACGAGCAGTACTTC	CSVAKGANEQYF
TRBV28	TRBJ2-7	.	TRBD2	TGTGCCAGCAGTTTTTCCACTAGCGGAGGCTCCTACGAGCAGTACTTC	CASSFSTSGGSYEQYF
TRBV28	TRBJ1-3	.	.	TGTGCCAGCAGTTTAAGTGGGTTGACCTCTGGAAACACCATATATTTT	CASSLSGLTSGNTIYF
TRBV4-2	TRBJ2-7	.	TRBD1	TGTGCCAGCAGCCAAGCTATGGGGACAGGAACCTACGAGCAGTACTTC	CASSQAMGTGTYEQYF
TRBV9	TRBJ1-5	.	.	TGTGCCAGCAGCCCCAAGGGGTCCACTCAGCCCCAGCATTTT	CASSPKGSTQPQHF
TRBV5-1	TRBJ2-7	.	.	TGCGCCAGCAGCCTGGTGGCTAGCGTGGGAGTCTACGAGCAGTACTTC	CASSLVASVGVYEQYF
TRBV19	TRBJ1-5	.	.	TGTGCCAGTAGTATAGATCGGTGGAAGAGCAATCAGCCCCAGCATTTT	CASSIDRWKSNQPQHF
TRBV21-1	TRBJ1-1	.	.	TGTGCCAGCAGCAAAGGGGCGGGGGACACTGAAGCTTTCTTT	CASSKGAGDTEAFF
TRBV14	TRBJ2-1	.	.	TGTGCCAGCAGCCCCCAGCGGAGCTCCTACAATGAGCAGTTCTTC	CASSPQRSSYNEQFF
TRBV6-5	TRBJ1-2	.	.	TGTGCCAGCAGGCCGACCAGGGGACCCCCCTATGGCTACACCTTC	CASRPTRGPPYGYTF
TRBV5-1	TRBJ1-1	once	.	TGCGCCAGCAGCTCGGAAGGGAGGACTGAAGCTTTCTTT	CASSSEGRTEAFF
TRBV7-3	TRBJ2-7	.	TRBD2	TGTGCCAGCAGCTTAACGGCTAGCGGGACGGGCGAGCAGTACTTC	CASSLTASGTGEQYF
TRBV5-1	TRBJ1-4	.	.	TGCGCCAGCAGCGAGCCAGGGGAGGGTGAAAAACTGTTTTTT	CASSEPGEGEKLFF
TRBV5-5	TRBJ2-1	.	TRBD2	TGTGCCAGCAGCCGACCTGGGACTAGCGTCGACTACAATGAGCAGTTCTTC	CASSRPGTSVDYNEQFF